The rows below give T cell receptor beta chains drawn from one sample of a study of identical twins. TCRdb re-called the 5' RACE reads through MiXCR, storing one row per CDR3 protein. The profile shows nearly 200,000 distinct CDR3 sequences, 15% to 20% of them singletons. The same sample was also used in a study of T cells expressing NK-cell markers.

Sequenced: CD8+ T cells sorted from blood. Receptors originate from a woman aged 18-35 years in good health. CDR3s include the opening cysteine and the closing phenylalanine or tryptophan. D genes are given only for firm matches.

j_call: TRBJ2-7
d_call: .
v_call: TRBV10-2
cdr3_aa: CASSDYDDPPGEQYF

j_call: TRBJ2-7
d_call: .
v_call: TRBV5-6
cdr3_aa: CASRPQENYEQYF

j_call: TRBJ2-1
d_call: .
v_call: TRBV7-6
cdr3_aa: CASSLVGGGRYNEQFF

j_call: TRBJ2-1
d_call: TRBD2
v_call: TRBV6-1
cdr3_aa: CASSVAGSYNEQFF

j_call: TRBJ2-1
d_call: .
v_call: TRBV9
cdr3_aa: CASSVTSRNEQFF

j_call: TRBJ2-3
d_call: .
v_call: TRBV11-2
cdr3_aa: CASSLEAADTQYF

j_call: TRBJ2-4
d_call: .
v_call: TRBV14
cdr3_aa: CASSPGVAKNIQYF

j_call: TRBJ1-1
d_call: .
v_call: TRBV3-1
cdr3_aa: CASSRGGWFTEAFF

j_call: TRBJ2-1
d_call: .
v_call: TRBV9
cdr3_aa: CASSGGPDNEQFF

j_call: TRBJ1-2
d_call: .
v_call: TRBV5-5
cdr3_aa: CASSHPGQDHNYGYTF

j_call: TRBJ2-5
d_call: .
v_call: TRBV9
cdr3_aa: CASSAGTIQETQYF

j_call: TRBJ2-5
d_call: TRBD2
v_call: TRBV20-1
cdr3_aa: CSARAGLAGGETQYF

j_call: TRBJ2-1
d_call: TRBD2
v_call: TRBV4-3
cdr3_aa: CASSQREVGPNEQFF

j_call: TRBJ2-1
d_call: .
v_call: TRBV5-1
cdr3_aa: CASSLATGLDEQFF

j_call: TRBJ1-1
d_call: .
v_call: TRBV4-1
cdr3_aa: CASSPWFGTWDTEAFF

j_call: TRBJ2-5
d_call: TRBD2
v_call: TRBV20-1
cdr3_aa: CSASSSGRSGETQYF

j_call: TRBJ2-1
d_call: .
v_call: TRBV20-1
cdr3_aa: CSARRGALSSYNEQFF

j_call: TRBJ2-7
d_call: .
v_call: TRBV14
cdr3_aa: CASSQERGWWEQYF

j_call: TRBJ1-4
d_call: .
v_call: TRBV5-4
cdr3_aa: CASSFGAENEKLFF

j_call: TRBJ2-1
d_call: .
v_call: TRBV6-6
cdr3_aa: CASSYLDNEQFF

j_call: TRBJ2-7
d_call: .
v_call: TRBV28
cdr3_aa: CASSNSTLLNYEQYF

j_call: TRBJ2-3
d_call: .
v_call: TRBV27
cdr3_aa: CASRIGAGGTDTQYF

j_call: TRBJ2-3
d_call: TRBD2
v_call: TRBV9
cdr3_aa: CASSASGGTDTQYF

j_call: TRBJ1-1
d_call: .
v_call: TRBV9
cdr3_aa: CASSEQGVYTEAFF

j_call: TRBJ2-1
d_call: .
v_call: TRBV7-6
cdr3_aa: CASSPYDRYNEQFF

j_call: TRBJ1-5
d_call: .
v_call: TRBV7-8
cdr3_aa: CASSLGIQGGQPQHF

j_call: TRBJ1-1
d_call: .
v_call: TRBV12-3/TRBV12-4
cdr3_aa: CASSDGPNTEAFF

j_call: TRBJ2-6
d_call: .
v_call: TRBV27
cdr3_aa: CASSLWGGSDSGANVLTF